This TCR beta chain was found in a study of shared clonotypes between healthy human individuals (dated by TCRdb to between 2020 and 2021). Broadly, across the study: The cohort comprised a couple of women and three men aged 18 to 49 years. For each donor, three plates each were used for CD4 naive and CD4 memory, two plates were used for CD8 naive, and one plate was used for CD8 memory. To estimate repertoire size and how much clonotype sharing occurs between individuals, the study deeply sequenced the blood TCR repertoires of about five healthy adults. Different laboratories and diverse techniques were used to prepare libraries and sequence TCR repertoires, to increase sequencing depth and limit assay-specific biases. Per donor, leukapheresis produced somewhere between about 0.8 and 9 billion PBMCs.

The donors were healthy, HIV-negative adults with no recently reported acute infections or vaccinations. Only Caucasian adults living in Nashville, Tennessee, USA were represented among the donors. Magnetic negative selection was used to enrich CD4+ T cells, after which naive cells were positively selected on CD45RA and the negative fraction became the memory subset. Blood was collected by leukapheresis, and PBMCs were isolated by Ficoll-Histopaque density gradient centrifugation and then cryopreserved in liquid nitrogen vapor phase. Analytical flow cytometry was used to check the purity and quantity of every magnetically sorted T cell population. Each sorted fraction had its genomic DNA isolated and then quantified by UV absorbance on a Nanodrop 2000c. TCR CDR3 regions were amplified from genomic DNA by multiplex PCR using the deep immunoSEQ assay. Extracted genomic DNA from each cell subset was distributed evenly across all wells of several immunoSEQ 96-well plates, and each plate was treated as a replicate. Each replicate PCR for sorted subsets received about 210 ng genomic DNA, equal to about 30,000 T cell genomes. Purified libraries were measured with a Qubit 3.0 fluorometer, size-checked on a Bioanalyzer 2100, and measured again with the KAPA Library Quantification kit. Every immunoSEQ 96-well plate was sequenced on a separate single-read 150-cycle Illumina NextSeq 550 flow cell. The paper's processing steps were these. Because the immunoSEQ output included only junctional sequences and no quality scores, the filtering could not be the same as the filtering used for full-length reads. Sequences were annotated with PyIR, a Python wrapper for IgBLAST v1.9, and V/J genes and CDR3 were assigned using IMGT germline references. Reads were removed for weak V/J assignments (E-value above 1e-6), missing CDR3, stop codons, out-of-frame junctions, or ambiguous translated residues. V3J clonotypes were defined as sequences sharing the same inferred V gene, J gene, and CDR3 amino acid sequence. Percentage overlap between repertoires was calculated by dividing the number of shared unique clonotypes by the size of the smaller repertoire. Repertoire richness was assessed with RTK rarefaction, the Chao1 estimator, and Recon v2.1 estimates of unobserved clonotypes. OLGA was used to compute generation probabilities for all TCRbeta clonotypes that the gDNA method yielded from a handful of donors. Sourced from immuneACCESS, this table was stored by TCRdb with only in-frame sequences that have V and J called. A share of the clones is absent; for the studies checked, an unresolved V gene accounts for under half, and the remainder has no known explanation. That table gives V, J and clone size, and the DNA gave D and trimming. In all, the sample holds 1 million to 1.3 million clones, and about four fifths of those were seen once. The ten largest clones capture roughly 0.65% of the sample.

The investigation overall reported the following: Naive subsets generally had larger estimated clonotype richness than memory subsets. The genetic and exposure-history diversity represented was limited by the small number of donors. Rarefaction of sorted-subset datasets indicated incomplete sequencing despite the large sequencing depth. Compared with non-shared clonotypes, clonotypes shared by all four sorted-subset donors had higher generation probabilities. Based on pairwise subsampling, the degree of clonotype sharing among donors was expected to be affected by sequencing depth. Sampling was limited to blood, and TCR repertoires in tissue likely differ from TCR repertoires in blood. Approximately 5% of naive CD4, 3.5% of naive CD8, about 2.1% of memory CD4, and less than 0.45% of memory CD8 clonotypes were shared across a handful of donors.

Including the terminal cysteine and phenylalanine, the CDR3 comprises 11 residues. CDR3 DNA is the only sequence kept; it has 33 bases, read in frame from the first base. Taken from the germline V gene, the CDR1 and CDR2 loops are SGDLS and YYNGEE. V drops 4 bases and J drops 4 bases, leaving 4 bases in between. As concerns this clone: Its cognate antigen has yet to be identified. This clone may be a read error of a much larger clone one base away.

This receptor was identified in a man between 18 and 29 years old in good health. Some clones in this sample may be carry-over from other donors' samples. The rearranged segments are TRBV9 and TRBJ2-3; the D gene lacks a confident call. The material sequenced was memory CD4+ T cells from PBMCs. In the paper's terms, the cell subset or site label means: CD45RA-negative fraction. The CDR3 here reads CASSTSDTQYF. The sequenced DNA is TGTGCCAGCAGCACCTCAGATACGCAGTATTTT.